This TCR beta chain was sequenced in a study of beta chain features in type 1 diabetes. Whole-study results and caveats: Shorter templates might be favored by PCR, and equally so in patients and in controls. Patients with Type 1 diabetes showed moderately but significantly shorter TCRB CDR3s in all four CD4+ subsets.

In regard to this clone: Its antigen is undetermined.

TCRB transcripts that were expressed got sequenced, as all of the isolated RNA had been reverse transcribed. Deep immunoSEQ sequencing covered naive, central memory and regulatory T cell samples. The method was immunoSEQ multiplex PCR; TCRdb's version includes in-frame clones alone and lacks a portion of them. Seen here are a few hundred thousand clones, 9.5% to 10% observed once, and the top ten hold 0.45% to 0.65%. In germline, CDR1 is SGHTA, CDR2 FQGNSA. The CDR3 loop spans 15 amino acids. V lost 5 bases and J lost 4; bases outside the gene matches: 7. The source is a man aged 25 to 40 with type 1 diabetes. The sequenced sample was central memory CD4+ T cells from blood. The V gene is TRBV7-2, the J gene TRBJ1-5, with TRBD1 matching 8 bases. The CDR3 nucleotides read TGTGCCAGCAGCCAATCGGACAGGGTTAATCAGCCCCAGCATTTT. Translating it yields CASSQSDRVNQPQHF.